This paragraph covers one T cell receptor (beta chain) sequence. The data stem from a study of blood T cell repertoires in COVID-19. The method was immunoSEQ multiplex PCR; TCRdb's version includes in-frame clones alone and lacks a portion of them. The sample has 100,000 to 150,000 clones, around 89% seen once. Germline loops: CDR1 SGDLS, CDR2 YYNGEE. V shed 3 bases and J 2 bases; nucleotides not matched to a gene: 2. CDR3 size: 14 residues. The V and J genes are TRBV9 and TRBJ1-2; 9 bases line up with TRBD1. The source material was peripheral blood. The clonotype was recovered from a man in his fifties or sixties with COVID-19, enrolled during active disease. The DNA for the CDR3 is TGTGCCAGCAGCGACGGACAGGGGAACTATGGCTACACCTTC. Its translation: CASSDGQGNYGYTF.